Listed below are T cell receptor beta chains from one sample, sequenced in a study of cytomegalovirus exposure and HLA in healthy donors. TCRdb's table, derived via immunoSEQ multiplex PCR, lists solely in-frame clones and lacks some. The table includes 100,000 to 150,000 clones, around 8.5% detected once. Specimen: PBMCs. Source of these receptors: a man aged 40-50 years in good health and CMV-seronegative. Each CDR3 is given with its conserved first and last residue. D genes are given only for firm matches. Clone size is shown for a subset of rows, as once, few, many or a class of expanded clone.

size: .; J: TRBJ2-2; V: TRBV6-6; D: TRBD2; CDR3: CASSLSGGRNGELFF; DNA: TGTGCCAGCAGTTTAAGCGGGGGGCGGAACGGGGAGCTGTTTTTT
size: .; J: TRBJ1-4; V: TRBV19; D: .; CDR3: CASSMGRATNEKLFF; DNA: TGTGCCAGTAGTATGGGCCGTGCAACTAATGAAAAACTGTTTTTT
size: few; J: TRBJ2-3; V: TRBV11-3; D: .; CDR3: CASSLRESTDTQYF; DNA: TGTGCCAGCAGCTTAAGGGAGAGCACAGATACGCAGTATTTT
size: .; J: TRBJ2-1; V: TRBV19; D: TRBD2; CDR3: CASSTRSRGGDNEQFF; DNA: TGTGCCAGTAGTACCCGTAGTCGGGGGGGAGACAATGAGCAGTTCTTC
size: .; J: TRBJ1-2; V: TRBV6-1; D: TRBD1; CDR3: CASSEQGVNYGYTF; DNA: TGTGCCAGCAGTGAACAGGGGGTTAACTATGGCTACACCTTC
size: many; J: TRBJ1-1; V: TRBV7-2; D: .; CDR3: CASSLAGISTEAFF; DNA: TGTGCCAGCAGCTTAGCCGGGATTTCGACTGAAGCTTTCTTT
size: .; J: TRBJ1-2; V: TRBV13; D: .; CDR3: CASRRGGTYGYTF; DNA: TGTGCCAGCAGGCGCGGGGGGACGTACGGCTACACCTTC
size: few; J: TRBJ2-1; V: TRBV6-4; D: TRBD2; CDR3: CASSDSGGGTDNEQFF; DNA: TGTGCCAGCAGTGACTCCGGCGGGGGTACTGACAATGAGCAGTTCTTC
size: .; J: TRBJ1-2; V: TRBV19; D: TRBD1; CDR3: CASRQDRGRYGYTF; DNA: TGTGCCAGTAGGCAAGACAGGGGGAGATATGGCTACACCTTC
size: few; J: TRBJ1-2; V: TRBV5-6; D: TRBD1; CDR3: CASSGTGTNYGYTF; DNA: TGTGCCAGCAGCGGGACAGGGACGAACTATGGCTACACCTTC
size: few; J: TRBJ2-3; V: TRBV10-3; D: TRBD2; CDR3: CVVQTSRGDTQYF; DNA: TGTGTGGTCCAGACTAGCCGGGGAGATACGCAGTATTTT
size: .; J: TRBJ1-1; V: TRBV6-5; D: TRBD1; CDR3: CASSYYGQGNTEAFF; DNA: TGTGCCAGCAGTTACTATGGACAGGGGAACACTGAAGCTTTCTTT
size: few; J: TRBJ2-6; V: TRBV5-4; D: .; CDR3: CASSLFRAGANVLTF; DNA: TGTGCCAGCAGCTTGTTCCGGGCTGGGGCCAACGTCCTGACTTTC
size: few; J: TRBJ1-4; V: TRBV25-1; D: .; CDR3: CASSPRQATNEKLFF; DNA: TGTGCCAGCAGTCCGAGACAGGCAACTAATGAAAAACTGTTTTTT
size: few; J: TRBJ2-7; V: TRBV4-2; D: TRBD1; CDR3: CASSQWDRGKTYEQYF; DNA: TGTGCCAGCAGCCAATGGGACAGGGGGAAAACCTACGAGCAGTACTTC
size: few; J: TRBJ1-1; V: TRBV25-1; D: .; CDR3: CASIRNTEAFF; DNA: TGTGCCAGCATTCGGAACACTGAAGCTTTCTTT
size: few; J: TRBJ2-3; V: TRBV7-2; D: .; CDR3: CASSVDRTSTDTQYF; DNA: TGTGCCAGCAGCGTGGATAGGACTAGCACAGATACGCAGTATTTT
size: .; J: TRBJ1-1; V: TRBV7-8; D: .; CDR3: CATRSSRLGQGYTEAFF; DNA: TGTGCCACCCGTTCCTCCAGGCTCGGGCAGGGGTACACTGAAGCTTTCTTT
size: .; J: TRBJ2-3; V: TRBV6-5; D: TRBD2; CDR3: CASSSIAGPQYF; DNA: TGTGCCAGCAGTTCGATAGCGGGGCCGCAGTATTTT
size: .; J: TRBJ2-7; V: TRBV7-9; D: .; CDR3: CASSPSIYEQYF; DNA: TGTGCCAGCAGCCCTAGTATCTACGAGCAGTACTTC
size: .; J: TRBJ2-5; V: TRBV7-2; D: .; CDR3: CASSLGSGGETQYF; DNA: TGTGCCAGCAGCTTAGGGTCAGGTGGGGAGACCCAGTACTTC
size: .; J: TRBJ1-6; V: TRBV7-2; D: .; CDR3: CASSRRGGSGGSPLHF; DNA: TGTGCCAGCAGCCGAAGAGGAGGGAGTGGAGGTTCACCCCTCCACTTT
size: few; J: TRBJ2-2; V: TRBV21-1; D: .; CDR3: CASSKSLAGGTGELFF; DNA: TGTGCCAGCAGCAAATCGTTGGCAGGGGGAACCGGGGAGCTGTTTTTT
size: .; J: TRBJ2-4; V: TRBV6-5; D: .; CDR3: CASSPSEGAKDIQYF; DNA: TGTGCCAGCAGCCCCTCGGAGGGCGCGAAGGACATTCAGTACTTC
size: .; J: TRBJ2-1; V: TRBV4-3; D: TRBD2; CDR3: CASSQVLAGNNNEQFF; DNA: TGCGCCAGCAGCCAAGTGCTAGCGGGGAACAACAATGAGCAGTTCTTC
size: .; J: TRBJ1-2; V: TRBV28; D: TRBD1; CDR3: CASSLKDRNYGYTF; DNA: TGTGCCAGCAGTTTAAAGGACAGGAACTATGGCTACACCTTC
size: .; J: TRBJ2-1; V: TRBV30; D: TRBD2; CDR3: CAWSRGGGGNEQFF; DNA: TGTGCCTGGAGTAGGGGCGGGGGAGGGAATGAGCAGTTCTTC
size: few; J: TRBJ2-2; V: TRBV19; D: .; CDR3: CASSPGSTGELFF; DNA: TGTGCCAGTAGCCCGGGATCCACCGGGGAGCTGTTTTTT
size: few; J: TRBJ2-7; V: TRBV7-9; D: .; CDR3: CASSLETAGLSSYEQYF; DNA: TGTGCCAGCAGCTTAGAAACGGCAGGGCTAAGCTCCTACGAGCAGTACTTC
size: .; J: TRBJ2-1; V: TRBV4-1; D: TRBD1; CDR3: CASSHPGQGYNEQFF; DNA: TGCGCCAGCAGCCATCCGGGACAGGGCTACAATGAGCAGTTCTTC
size: .; J: TRBJ1-1; V: TRBV19; D: .; CDR3: CASSTNKDRTEAFF; DNA: TGTGCCAGTAGTACAAACAAAGACAGGACTGAAGCTTTCTTT
size: few; J: TRBJ2-3; V: TRBV25-1; D: .; CDR3: CASSEYQGLSTDTQYF; DNA: TGTGCCAGCAGTGAATATCAGGGCCTCAGCACAGATACGCAGTATTTT
size: .; J: TRBJ2-1; V: TRBV11-2; D: .; CDR3: CASSSPYNEQFF; DNA: TGTGCCAGCAGCTCTCCCTACAATGAGCAGTTCTTC
size: few; J: TRBJ2-2; V: TRBV5-1; D: .; CDR3: CASSLTGTYTGELFF; DNA: TGCGCCAGCAGCTTGACTGGGACTTACACCGGGGAGCTGTTTTTT
size: .; J: TRBJ2-3; V: TRBV6-1; D: .; CDR3: CASSEGLAVDTQYF; DNA: TGTGCCAGCAGTGAGGGGCTGGCTGTGGATACGCAGTATTTT
size: .; J: TRBJ1-1; V: TRBV7-8; D: .; CDR3: CASSLEDRLNTEAFF; DNA: TGTGCCAGCAGCTTAGAGGACAGACTGAACACTGAAGCTTTCTTT
size: few; J: TRBJ2-5; V: TRBV6-5; D: .; CDR3: CAAIGLAGSQYF; DNA: TGTGCCGCCATAGGACTGGCCGGGTCCCAGTACTTC